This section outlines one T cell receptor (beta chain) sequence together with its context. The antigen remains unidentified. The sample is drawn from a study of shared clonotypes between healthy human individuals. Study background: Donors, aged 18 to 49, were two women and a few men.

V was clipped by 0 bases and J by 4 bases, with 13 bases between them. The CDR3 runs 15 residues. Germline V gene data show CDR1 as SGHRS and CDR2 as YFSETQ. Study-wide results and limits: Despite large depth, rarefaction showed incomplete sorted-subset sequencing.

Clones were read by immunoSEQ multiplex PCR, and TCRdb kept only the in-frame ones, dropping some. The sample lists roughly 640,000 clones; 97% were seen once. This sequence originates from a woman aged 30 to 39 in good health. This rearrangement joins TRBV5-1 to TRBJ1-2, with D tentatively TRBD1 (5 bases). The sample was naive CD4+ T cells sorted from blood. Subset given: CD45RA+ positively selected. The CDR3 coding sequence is TGCGCCAGCAGCTTGGGAGGGGACTGGCGCTATGGCTACACCTTC. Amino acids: CASSLGGDWRYGYTF.